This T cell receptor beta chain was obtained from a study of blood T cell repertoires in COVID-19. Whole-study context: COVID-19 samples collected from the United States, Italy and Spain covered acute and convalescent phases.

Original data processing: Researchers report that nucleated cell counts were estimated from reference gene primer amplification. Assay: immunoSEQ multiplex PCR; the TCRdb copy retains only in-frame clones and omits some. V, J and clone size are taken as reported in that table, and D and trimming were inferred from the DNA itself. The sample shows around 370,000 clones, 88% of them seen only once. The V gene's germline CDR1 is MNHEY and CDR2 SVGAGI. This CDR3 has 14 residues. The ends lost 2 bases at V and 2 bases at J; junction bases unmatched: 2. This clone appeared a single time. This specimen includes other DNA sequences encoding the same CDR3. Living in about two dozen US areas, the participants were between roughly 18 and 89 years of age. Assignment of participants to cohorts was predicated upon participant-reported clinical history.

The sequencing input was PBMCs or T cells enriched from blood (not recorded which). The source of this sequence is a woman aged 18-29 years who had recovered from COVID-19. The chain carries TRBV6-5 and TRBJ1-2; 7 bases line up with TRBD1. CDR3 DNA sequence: TGTGCCAGCAGTTACGGAGGGGGCAACTATGGCTACACCTTC. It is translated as CASSYGGGNYGYTF.